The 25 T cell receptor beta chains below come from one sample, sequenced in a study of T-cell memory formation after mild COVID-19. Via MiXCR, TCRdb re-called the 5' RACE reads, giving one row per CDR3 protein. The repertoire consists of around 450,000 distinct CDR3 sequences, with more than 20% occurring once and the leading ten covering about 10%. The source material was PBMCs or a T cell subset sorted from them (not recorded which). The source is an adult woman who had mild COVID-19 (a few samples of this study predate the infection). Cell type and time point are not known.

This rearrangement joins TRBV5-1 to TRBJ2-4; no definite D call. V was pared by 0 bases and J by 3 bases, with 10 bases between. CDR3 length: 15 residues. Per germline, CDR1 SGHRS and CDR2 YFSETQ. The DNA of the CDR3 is TGCGCCAGCAGCTTGGGCGTAACCGGCAAAAACATTCAGTACTTC. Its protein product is CASSLGVTGKNIQYF.

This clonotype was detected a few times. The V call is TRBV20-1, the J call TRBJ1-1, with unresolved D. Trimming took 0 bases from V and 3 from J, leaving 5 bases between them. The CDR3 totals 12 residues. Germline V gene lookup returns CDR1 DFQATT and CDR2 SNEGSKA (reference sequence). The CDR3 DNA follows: TGCAGTGCTAGAGACAGGCACACTGAAGCTTTCTTT. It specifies CSARDRHTEAFF.

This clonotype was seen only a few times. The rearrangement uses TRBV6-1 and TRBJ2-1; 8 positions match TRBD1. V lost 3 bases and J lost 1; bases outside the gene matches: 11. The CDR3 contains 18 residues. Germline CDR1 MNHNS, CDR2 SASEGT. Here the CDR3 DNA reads TGTGCCAGCAGTGAGTGGACAGGGCAGGTCGCGTCCTACAATGAGCAGTTCTTC. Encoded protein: CASSEWTGQVASYNEQFF.

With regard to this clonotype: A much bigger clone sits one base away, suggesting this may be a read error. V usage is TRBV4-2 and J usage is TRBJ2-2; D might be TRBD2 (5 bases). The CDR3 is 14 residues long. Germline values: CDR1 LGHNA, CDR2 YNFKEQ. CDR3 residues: CASSFLGSTGEMFF. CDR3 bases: TGTGCCAGCAGCTTTTTGGGGAGTACCGGGGAGATGTTTTTT.

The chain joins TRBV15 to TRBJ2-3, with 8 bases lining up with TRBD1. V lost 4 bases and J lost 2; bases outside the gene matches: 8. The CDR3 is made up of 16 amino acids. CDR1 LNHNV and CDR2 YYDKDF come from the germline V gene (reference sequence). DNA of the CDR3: TGTGCCACCAGCACAAAACTGACAGGGGCCACAGATACGCAGTATTTT. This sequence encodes CATSTKLTGATDTQYF.

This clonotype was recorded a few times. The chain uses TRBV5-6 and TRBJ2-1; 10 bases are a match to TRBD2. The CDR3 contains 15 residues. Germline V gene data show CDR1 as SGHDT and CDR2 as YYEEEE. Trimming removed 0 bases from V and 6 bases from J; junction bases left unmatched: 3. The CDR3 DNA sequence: TGTGCCAGCAGCTTGGGACTAGCGGGCCTCAATGAGCAGTTCTTC. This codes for CASSLGLAGLNEQFF.

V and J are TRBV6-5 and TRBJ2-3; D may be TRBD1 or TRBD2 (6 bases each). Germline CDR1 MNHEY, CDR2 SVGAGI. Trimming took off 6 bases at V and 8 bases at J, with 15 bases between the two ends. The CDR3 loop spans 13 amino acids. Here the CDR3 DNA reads TGTGCCAGCAGCCGGGGGCAGTGGGGTACGCAGTATTTT. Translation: CASSRGQWGTQYF.

For the CDR3, the DNA is TGCGCCAGCAGCCAAGCGGGGTATCGGGAGCAGCCCCAGCATTTT. Its protein product is CASSQAGYREQPQHF. The chain recombines TRBV4-1 with TRBJ1-5; D not resolved. Looked up from germline, CDR1 is MGHRA and CDR2 is YSYEKL. The CDR3 has 15 amino acids. The ends were cut back, 1 base at V and 7 bases at J, with 14 bases in the middle.

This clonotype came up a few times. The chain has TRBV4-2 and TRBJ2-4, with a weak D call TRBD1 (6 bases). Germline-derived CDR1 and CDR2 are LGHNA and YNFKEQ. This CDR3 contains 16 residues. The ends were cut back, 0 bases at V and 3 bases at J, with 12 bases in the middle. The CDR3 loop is CASSQDPDSVKNIQYF. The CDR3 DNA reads TGTGCCAGCAGCCAAGATCCGGACAGTGTCAAAAACATTCAGTACTTC.

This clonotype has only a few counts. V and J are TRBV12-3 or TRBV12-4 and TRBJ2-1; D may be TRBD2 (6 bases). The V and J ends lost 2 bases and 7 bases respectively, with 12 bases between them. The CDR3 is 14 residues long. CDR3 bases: TGTGCCAGCAGTTTACCGGGAGTAAAGAATGAGCAGTTCTTC. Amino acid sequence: CASSLPGVKNEQFF.

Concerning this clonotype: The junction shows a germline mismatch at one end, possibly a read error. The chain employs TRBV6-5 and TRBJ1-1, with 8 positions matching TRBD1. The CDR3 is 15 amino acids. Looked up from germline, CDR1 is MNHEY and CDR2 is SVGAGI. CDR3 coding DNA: TGTGCCAGAAGTTTACGGGACAGGATAAACACTGAAGCTTTCTTT. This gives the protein CARSLRDRINTEAFF.

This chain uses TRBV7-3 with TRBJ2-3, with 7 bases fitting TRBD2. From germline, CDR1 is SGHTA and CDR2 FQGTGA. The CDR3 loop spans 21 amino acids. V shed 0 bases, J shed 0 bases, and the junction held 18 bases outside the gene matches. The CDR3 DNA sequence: TGTGCCAGCAGCTTAACGGCCCCATCAGCGGGGTGGAGGATTAGCACAGATACGCAGTATTTT. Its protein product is CASSLTAPSAGWRISTDTQYF.

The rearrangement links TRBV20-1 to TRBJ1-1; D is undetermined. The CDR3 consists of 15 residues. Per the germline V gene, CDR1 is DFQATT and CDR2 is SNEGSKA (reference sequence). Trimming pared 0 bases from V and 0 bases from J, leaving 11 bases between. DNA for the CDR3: TGCAGTGCTAGAGATCTCGAGACTATGAACACTGAAGCTTTCTTT. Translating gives CSARDLETMNTEAFF.

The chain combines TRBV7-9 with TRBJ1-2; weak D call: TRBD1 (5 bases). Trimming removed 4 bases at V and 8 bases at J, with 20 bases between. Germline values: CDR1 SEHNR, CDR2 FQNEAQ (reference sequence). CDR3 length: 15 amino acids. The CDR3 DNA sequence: TGTGCCAGCAGCTCCAGGGAGGGGACCGGACTAGGCTACACCTTC. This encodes CASSSREGTGLGYTF.

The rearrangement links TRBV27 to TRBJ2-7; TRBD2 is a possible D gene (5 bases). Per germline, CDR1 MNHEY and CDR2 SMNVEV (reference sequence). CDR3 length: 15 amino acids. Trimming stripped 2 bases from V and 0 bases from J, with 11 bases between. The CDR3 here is CASSLGLANSYEQYF. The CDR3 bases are TGTGCCAGCAGTTTAGGGCTAGCTAACTCCTACGAGCAGTACTTC.

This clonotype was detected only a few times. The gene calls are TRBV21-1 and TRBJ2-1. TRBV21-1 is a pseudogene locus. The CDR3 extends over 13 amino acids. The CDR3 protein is CASRYLDGNEQFF. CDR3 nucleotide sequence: TGTGCCAGCAGGTACTTGGACGGTAATGAGCAGTTCTTC.

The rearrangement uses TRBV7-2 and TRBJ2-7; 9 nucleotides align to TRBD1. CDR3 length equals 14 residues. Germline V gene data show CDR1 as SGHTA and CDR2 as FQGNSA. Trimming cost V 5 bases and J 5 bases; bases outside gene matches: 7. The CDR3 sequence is CASSRDRASDEQYF. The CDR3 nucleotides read TGTGCCAGCAGCCGGGACAGGGCGTCCGACGAGCAGTACTTC. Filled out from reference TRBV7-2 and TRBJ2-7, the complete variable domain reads GAGVSQSPSNKVTEKGKDVELRCDPISGHTALYWYRQSLGQGLEFLIYFQGNSAPDKSGLPSDRFSAERTGGSVSTLTIQRTQQEDSAVYLCASSRDRASDEQYFGPGTRLTVT.

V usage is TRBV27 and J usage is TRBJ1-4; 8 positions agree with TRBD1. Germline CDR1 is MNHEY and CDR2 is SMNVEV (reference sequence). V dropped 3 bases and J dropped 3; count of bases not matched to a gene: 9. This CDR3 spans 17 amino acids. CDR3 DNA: TGTGCCAGCAGTTTCTCCCGGGACAGGATTTCTAATGAAAAACTGTTTTTT. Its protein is CASSFSRDRISNEKLFF. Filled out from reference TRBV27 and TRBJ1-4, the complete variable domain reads EAQVTQNPRYLITVTGKKLTVTCSQNMNHEYMSWYRQDPGLGLRQIYYSMNVEVTDKGDVPEGYKVSRKEKRNFPLILESPSPNQTSLYFCASSFSRDRISNEKLFFGSGTQLSVL.

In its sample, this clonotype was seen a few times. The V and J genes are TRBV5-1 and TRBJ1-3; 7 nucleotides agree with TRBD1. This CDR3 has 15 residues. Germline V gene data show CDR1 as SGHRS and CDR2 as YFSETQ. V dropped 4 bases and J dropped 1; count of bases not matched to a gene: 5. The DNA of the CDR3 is TGCGCCAGCAGCCGGGACAGTGCGTCTGGAAACACCATATATTTT. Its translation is CASSRDSASGNTIYF.

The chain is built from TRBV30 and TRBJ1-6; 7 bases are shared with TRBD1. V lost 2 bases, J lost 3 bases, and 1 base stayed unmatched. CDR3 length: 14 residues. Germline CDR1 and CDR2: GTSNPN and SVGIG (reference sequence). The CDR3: CAWSPGGYNSPLHF. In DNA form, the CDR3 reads TGTGCCTGGAGTCCAGGGGGCTATAATTCACCCCTCCACTTT.

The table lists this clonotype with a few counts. CDR3 nucleotide sequence: TGCAGCGTTTCCCGCGGGGCAGATAAAGAGACCCAGTACTTC. Protein: CSVSRGADKETQYF. V gene TRBV29-1 combines with J gene TRBJ2-5; TRBD2 is a possible D gene (6 bases). This CDR3 region has 14 residues. Germline V gene lookup returns CDR1 SQVTM and CDR2 ANQGSEA. The V and J ends lost 5 bases and 3 bases respectively, with 16 bases between them.

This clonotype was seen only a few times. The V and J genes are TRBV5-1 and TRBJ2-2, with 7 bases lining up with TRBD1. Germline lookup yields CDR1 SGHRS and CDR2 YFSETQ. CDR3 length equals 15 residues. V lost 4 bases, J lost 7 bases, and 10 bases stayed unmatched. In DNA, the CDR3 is TGCGCCAGCAGCCACGGGACAGCCGTGCGCGGGGAGCTGTTTTTT. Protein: CASSHGTAVRGELFF.

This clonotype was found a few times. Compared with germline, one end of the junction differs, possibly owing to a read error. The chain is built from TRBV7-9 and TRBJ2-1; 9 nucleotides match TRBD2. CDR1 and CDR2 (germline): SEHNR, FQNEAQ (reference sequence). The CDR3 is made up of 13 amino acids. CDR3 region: CASSLDVSGRLNF. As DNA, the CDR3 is TGTGCCAGCAGCTTAGATGTTAGCGGGAGACTCAACTTC. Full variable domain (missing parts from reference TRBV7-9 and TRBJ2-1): DTGVSQNPRHKITKRGQNVTFRCDPISEHNRLYWYRQTLGQGPEFLTYFQNEAQLEKSRLLSDRFSAERPKGSFSTLEIQRTEQGDSAMYLCASSLDVSGRLNFGPGTRLTVL.

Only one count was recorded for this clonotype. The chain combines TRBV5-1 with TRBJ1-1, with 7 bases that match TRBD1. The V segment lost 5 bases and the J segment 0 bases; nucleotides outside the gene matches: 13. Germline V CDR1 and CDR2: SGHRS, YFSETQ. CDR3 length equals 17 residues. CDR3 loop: CASSHPGTDLMNTEAFF. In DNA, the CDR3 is TGCGCCAGCAGTCACCCCGGGACAGACTTAATGAACACTGAAGCTTTCTTT.

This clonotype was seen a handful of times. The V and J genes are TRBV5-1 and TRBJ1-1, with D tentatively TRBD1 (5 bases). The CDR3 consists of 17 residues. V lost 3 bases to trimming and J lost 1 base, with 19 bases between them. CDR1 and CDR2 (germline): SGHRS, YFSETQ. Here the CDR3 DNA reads TGCGCCAGCAGCTGGGGGATGCTCGACGGGTCGAACACTGAAGCTTTCTTT. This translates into CASSWGMLDGSNTEAFF.